The 9 T cell receptor beta chains below all came from one sample that was sequenced in a study of identical twins. TCRdb independently ran MiXCR on the 5' RACE reads; one entry per CDR3 protein. The sample yields about 210,000 distinct CDR3 sequences, roughly 9.4% seen once. The sample was memory (CD45RO+) T cells sorted from blood. The source is a woman between 18 and 29 years old in good health.

This chain joins TRBV6-2 or TRBV6-3 and TRBJ2-7; D is ambiguous. This CDR3 has 14 residues. Looked up from germline, CDR1 is MNHEY and CDR2 is SVGEGT. V shed 6 bases and J shed 1 base, with 13 bases lying between them. For the CDR3, the DNA is TGTGCCAGCAGCCGGCCTCGAGAGTCCTACGAGCAGTACTTC. Translated, it gives CASSRPRESYEQYF.

This clonotype showed up just a few times. This chain joins TRBV10-3 and TRBJ2-3; 8 bases are a match to TRBD2. The CDR3 extends over 16 amino acids. V trimming: 11 bases; J trimming: 4 bases; junction bases outside the gene matches: 17. CDR1 is ENHRY, CDR2 SYGVKD, per germline. The CDR3 protein is CAASTQNSGAPDTQYF. The CDR3 DNA reads TGTGCCGCATCAACCCAAAATAGCGGGGCCCCAGATACGCAGTATTTT.

The chain joins TRBV7-9 to TRBJ2-7, with D hard to call. Germline lookup yields CDR1 SEHNR and CDR2 FQNEAQ (reference sequence). Trimming stripped 0 bases from V and 6 bases from J, with 9 bases between. The CDR3 has 13 residues. The CDR3 DNA is TGTGCCAGCAGCTTAGCGGGCTTCTTCGAGCAGTACTTC. It is translated as CASSLAGFFEQYF.

This clonotype has at least ten counts. V is TRBV12-3 or TRBV12-4 and J is TRBJ1-3; possibly TRBD1 for D (6 bases). Trimming stripped 6 bases from V and 0 bases from J, with 9 bases between. The CDR3 runs 14 residues. The CDR3 spells CASSRTDSGNTIYF. The CDR3 nucleotides are TGTGCCAGCAGCCGGACAGACTCTGGAAACACCATATATTTT.

The sample holds many counts of this clonotype. V is TRBV5-1 and J is TRBJ2-2; 8 bases fit TRBD1. The V gene end was trimmed by 7 bases and the J gene end by 2 bases; junction bases not matched to a gene: 4. The CDR3 covers 14 residues. In germline, CDR1 is SGHRS, CDR2 YFSETQ. The CDR3 loop is CASGGQGNTGELFF. In nucleotides, the CDR3 is TGCGCCAGCGGCGGACAGGGCAACACCGGGGAGCTGTTTTTT.

This clonotype appeared a few times. The chain joins TRBV2 to TRBJ1-2; 7 bases map to TRBD1. The J segment lost 3 bases and the V segment lost 11 bases, leaving 6 bases of the junction unmatched. In germline, CDR1 is SNHLY, CDR2 FYNNEI. The CDR3 sequence is 12 residues long. In DNA form, the CDR3 reads TGTGCCTCACACAGGGGCGACTATGGCTACACCTTC. This codes for CASHRGDYGYTF.

The table lists this clonotype with many counts. The chain couples TRBV10-3 to TRBJ1-5, with TRBD1 matching over 10 bases. Germline loops: CDR1 ENHRY, CDR2 SYGVKD. This CDR3 comprises 14 residues. With 4 bases clipped from V and 8 bases from J, the junction kept 5 bases outside the gene matches. DNA of the CDR3: TGTGCCATCAGTGCGGACAGGGGGTTGAAGCCCCAGCATTTT. Translating it yields CAISADRGLKPQHF.

The V call is TRBV10-3, the J call TRBJ1-2; D gene unclear. Germline lookup yields CDR1 ENHRY and CDR2 SYGVKD. V lost 7 bases to trimming and J lost 4 bases, with 13 bases between them. The CDR3 contains 13 residues. CDR3 sequence: CAITEGTVYGYTF. The CDR3 nucleotides read TGTGCCATCACAGAAGGTACCGTCTATGGCTACACCTTC.

Only a few counts were recorded for this clonotype. The chain has TRBV6-5 and TRBJ1-2, with D possibly matching TRBD1 (5 bases). The CDR3 totals 15 residues. Germline-derived CDR1 and CDR2 are MNHEY and SVGAGI. V lost 2 bases and J 4 bases, leaving 14 bases between the germline ends. CDR3 in amino acids: CASSYESGGGYGYTF. The DNA of the CDR3 is TGTGCCAGCAGTTACGAAAGCGGGGGTGGCTATGGCTACACCTTC.